This T cell receptor (beta chain) appears in the sequencing data of a study of blood T cell repertoires in COVID-19. Study in general: There were acute and convalescent COVID-19 samples, and they came from the United States, Italy and Spain.

Trimming removed 0 bases at V and 7 bases at J, with 6 bases between. The CDR3 covers 13 residues. Germline V gene lookup returns CDR1 SGHAT and CDR2 FQNNGV. This clone occurred once. Method: immunoSEQ multiplex PCR; TCRdb's copy keeps in-frame clones and lacks some. This sample has some 72,000 clones, with 75% to 90% found just once. The chain joins TRBV11-2 to TRBJ1-4; D remains unclear. The sequence derives from a man between 60 and 75 years old with acute or convalescent COVID-19. Specimen: peripheral blood. The CDR3 is CASSLDVSEKLFF. In DNA, the CDR3 is TGTGCCAGCAGCTTAGACGTGTCTGAAAAACTGTTTTTT.